This T cell receptor (beta chain) was sequenced for a study of shared clonotypes between healthy human individuals (dated by TCRdb to about 2020). Study-level background: A few men and a couple of women, aged 18 to 49 years, made up the cohort. Per donor, leukapheresis produced somewhere between about 0.94 and 9.5 billion PBMCs. Different laboratories and diverse techniques were used to prepare libraries and sequence TCR repertoires, to increase sequencing depth and limit assay-specific biases. For each donor, CD4 naive and CD4 memory were each given three plates, CD8 naive was given two plates, and CD8 memory was given one plate. The study deeply sequenced blood TCR repertoires of several healthy adults to estimate repertoire size and the extent of clonotype sharing between individuals.

On the study overall, not on this receptor specifically: Clonotypes shared by all four sorted-subset donors showed higher generation probabilities than non-shared clonotypes. Based on pairwise subsampling, the degree of clonotype sharing among donors was expected to be affected by sequencing depth. Estimated clonotype richness was generally larger for naive than for memory subsets. Sharing across a handful of donors was observed for approximately 4.6% of naive CD4, over 3% of naive CD8, 2% to 2.5% of memory CD4, and less than 0.45% of memory CD8 clonotypes. Incomplete sequencing was indicated by rarefaction of sorted-subset datasets, despite the large sequencing depth. The small number of donors limited the genetic and exposure-history diversity represented. Sampling was restricted to blood, and TCR repertoires in tissue are likely to differ from TCR repertoires in blood.

The table lists this clone with a count of one. Its antigen is not yet known. No quality values exist for individual bases; no much larger clone is one base distant. The donors were healthy, HIV-negative adults with no recently reported acute infections or vaccinations. Every donor was a Caucasian adult residing in Nashville, Tennessee, USA. Magnetic negative selection was used to enrich CD4+ T cells, after which naive cells were positively selected on CD45RA and the negative fraction became the memory subset. Blood was collected by leukapheresis, and PBMCs were isolated by Ficoll-Histopaque density gradient centrifugation and then cryopreserved in liquid nitrogen vapor phase. Purity and quantity of every magnetically sorted T cell population were checked by analytical flow cytometry. From each sorted fraction, genomic DNA was isolated and quantified by UV absorbance on a Nanodrop 2000c. Using the deep immunoSEQ assay, TCR CDR3 regions were amplified from genomic DNA by multiplex PCR. For each cell subset, the extracted genomic DNA was distributed evenly across all wells of several immunoSEQ 96-well plates, and each plate served as one replicate. For sorted subsets, each replicate PCR was loaded with approximately 190 ng genomic DNA, equivalent to 25,000 to 35,000 T cell genomes. The purified libraries were quantified using a Qubit 3.0 fluorometer, sized with a Bioanalyzer 2100, and then quantified again using the KAPA Library Quantification kit. A separate single-read 150-cycle Illumina NextSeq 550 flow cell was used to sequence each immunoSEQ 96-well plate. For the original study's pipeline: Because the immunoSEQ output included only junctional sequences and no quality scores, the filtering could not be the same as the filtering used for full-length reads. Sequences were annotated with PyIR, a Python wrapper for IgBLAST v1.9, using IMGT germline references to assign V/J genes and CDR3. Any read was removed if the V/J assignment was weak (E-value above 1e-6), the CDR3 was missing, or the read contained stop codons, out-of-frame junctions, or ambiguous translated residues. V3J clonotypes were defined as sequences sharing the same inferred V gene, J gene, and CDR3 amino acid sequence. Percentage overlap between repertoires was computed as shared unique clonotypes divided by the size of the smaller repertoire. Richness of each repertoire was evaluated using RTK rarefaction, the Chao1 estimator, and Recon v2.1 estimates of unobserved clonotypes. OLGA was used to compute generation probabilities for all TCRbeta clonotypes that the gDNA method yielded from several donors. TCRdb mirrors the immuneACCESS table, restricted to in-frame sequences. Some clones are absent from its copies; in checked studies, under half trace to an unresolved V gene, and the reason for the others is unknown. Clone size and the V and J calls come from that table; the DNA yielded D and trimming. Counted in this sample were 1.6 million or so clones; approximately 98.5% of them appeared once. Around 0.33% of the sample belongs to the ten largest clones.

Reading from cysteine to phenylalanine, the CDR3 counts 15 amino acids. Of the read, only the CDR3 DNA is kept; its 45 bases are in frame from base 1. CDR1 is given as SGHRS and CDR2 as YFSETQ, both from the germline V gene. After removal of 4 bases from V and 4 bases from J, the junction retains 6 bases not matched to a gene. Here the chain combines TRBV5-1 and TRBJ2-7, and 12 junction bases match TRBD2. The TCR was taken from a man aged 30-40 years in good health. Sequenced: naive CD4+ T cells sorted from blood. Reading the label with the study, this specimen's cell subset or site is: CD45RA+ positively selected. The DNA is TGCGCCAGCAGCCCAACTAGCGGGAGGTCGTACGAGCAGTACTTC. Its coded protein is CASSPTSGRSYEQYF.